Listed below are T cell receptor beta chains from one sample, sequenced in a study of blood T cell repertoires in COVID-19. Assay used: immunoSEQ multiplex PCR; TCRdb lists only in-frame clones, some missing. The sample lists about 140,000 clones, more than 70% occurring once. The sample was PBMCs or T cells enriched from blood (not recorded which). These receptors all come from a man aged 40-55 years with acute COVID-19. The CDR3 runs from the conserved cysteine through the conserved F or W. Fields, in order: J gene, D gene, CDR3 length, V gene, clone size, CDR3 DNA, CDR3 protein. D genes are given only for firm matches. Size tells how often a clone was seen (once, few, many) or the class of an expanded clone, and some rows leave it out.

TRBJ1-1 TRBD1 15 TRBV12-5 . TGTGCTAGTGGTACGGGACAGGGGGCCGCTGGTGAAGCTTTCTTT CASGTGQGAAGEAFF
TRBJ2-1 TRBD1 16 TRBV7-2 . TGTGCCAGCAGCGGGGGACAGGGTAATTGGAACAATGAGCAGTTCTTC CASSGGQGNWNNEQFF
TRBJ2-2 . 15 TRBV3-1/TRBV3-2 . TGTGCCAGCAGCCATTTTCCCCGGGGCACCGGGGAGCTGTTTTTT CASSHFPRGTGELFF
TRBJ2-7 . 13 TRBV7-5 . TGCTACCAGGATAGCGGGGGGTCCTACGAGCAGTACTTC CYQDSGGSYEQYF
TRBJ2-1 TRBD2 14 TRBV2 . TGTGCCAGCAGTCGGACTAGCGGAAGCAATGAGCAGTTCTTC CASSRTSGSNEQFF
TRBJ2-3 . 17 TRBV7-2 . TGTGCCAGCAGCTTAGGGTACGGGTCCCCTTCAGTAGATACGCAGTATTTT CASSLGYGSPSVDTQYF
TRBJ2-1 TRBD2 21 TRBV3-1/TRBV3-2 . TGTGCCAGCAGCCAAAGTACAGGGAAAGGACTAGCGGGAAAGTTTGGAAATGAGCAGTTCTTC CASSQSTGKGLAGKFGNEQFF
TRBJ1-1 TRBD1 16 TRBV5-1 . TGCGCCAGCAGCTTGGCCAGAGGGGGCTGGGGCACTGAAGCTTTCTTT CASSLARGGWGTEAFF
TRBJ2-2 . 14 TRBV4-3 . TGCGCCAGCAGCCAGGGAAGGGGCACCGGGGAGCTGTTTTTT CASSQGRGTGELFF
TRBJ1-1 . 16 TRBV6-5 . TGTGCCAGCAGTTACTCGTTTCAGAAGATGAACACTGAAGCTTTCTTT CASSYSFQKMNTEAFF
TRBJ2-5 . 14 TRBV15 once TGTGCCACCAGCAGAGGTGGACAGTTGGAGACCCAGTACTTC CATSRGGQLETQYF
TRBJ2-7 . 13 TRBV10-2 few TGCGCCAGCAGCCTACAGAGTTGGAACGAGCAGTACTTC CASSLQSWNEQYF
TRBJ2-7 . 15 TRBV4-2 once TGTGCCAGCAGCCAAGAGATGCGACAGACCTACGAGCAGTACTTC CASSQEMRQTYEQYF
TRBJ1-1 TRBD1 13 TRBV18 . TGTGCCAGCGGTGACAGGGGGCAAACTGAAGCTTTCTTT CASGDRGQTEAFF
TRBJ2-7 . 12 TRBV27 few TGTGCCAGCAGCCTTTATTCCTACGAGCAGTACTTC CASSLYSYEQYF
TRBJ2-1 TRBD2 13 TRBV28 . TGTGCCAGCAGAAGGACTAGCGGGAGTTATAAGTTCTTC CASRRTSGSYKFF
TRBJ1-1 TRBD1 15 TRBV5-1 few TGCGCCAGCAGCGTTTTACAGGGGGCAGGGACTGAAGCTTTCTTT CASSVLQGAGTEAFF
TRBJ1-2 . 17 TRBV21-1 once TGTGCCAGCAGCAGCCAACCGCGCCTGAATTACCGAGGGGGCTACACCTTC CASSSQPRLNYRGGYTF
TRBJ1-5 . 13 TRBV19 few TGTGCCACCCTTCGGGGGAAGGATCAGCCCCAGCATTTT CATLRGKDQPQHF